This T cell receptor beta chain was documented in a study of cytomegalovirus exposure and HLA in healthy donors. Study information: HLA-typed donors were the source of approximately 85 million unique TCRs, which an early data release held.

Healthy bone marrow donors made up the donor group. The ends lost 5 bases at V and 5 bases at J; junction bases unmatched: 8. CDR1 SEHNR and CDR2 FQNEAQ come from the germline V gene (reference sequence). The CDR3 loop spans 14 amino acids. Comment on this clone: Antigen unknown.

PCR involved 60 Vbeta and 13 Jbeta primers. TCRdb keeps only in-frame clones here, not all; method: immunoSEQ multiplex PCR. Its clone listing holds around 97,000 clones. Whole-study findings and limits: 164 TCR beta chains were listed as cytomegalovirus-associated. A highly shared variant cluster was judged a likely technical artifact.

This chain joins TRBV7-9 and TRBJ2-7; 8 bases agree with TRBD1. This receptor was obtained from a man aged 40-49 years in good health and CMV-seronegative. The sample was PBMCs. The CDR3 DNA follows: TGTGCCAGCAGCCCATCAGGGGGCGGCCACGAGCAGTACTTC. Its protein is CASSPSGGGHEQYF.